The entry below gives a single TCR beta chain sequence along with its context. This table comes from immunoSEQ multiplex PCR, and its TCRdb copy is limited to in-frame clones, with some not included. Here the sample spans roughly 20,000 clones, around 80% being singletons. The sample originates from a study of ipilimumab plus nivolumab after autologous stem cell transplantation. Ipilimumab, 1 mg/kg, started 14 to 28 days after autologous transplant. Patients received nivolumab 3 mg/kg at weeks 1, 4, 7, 10, then fortnightly to week 26. The germline V gene encodes CDR1 SGDLS and CDR2 YYNGEE. The CDR3 is made up of 14 amino acids. Trimming cost V 4 bases and J 1 base, with 9 bases left between them.

The specimen comprised PBMCs, sampled in a trial of ipilimumab plus nivolumab as post-transplant consolidation. The clonotype originates from a male donor with diffuse large B-cell lymphoma. The V and J genes are TRBV9 and TRBJ1-3; D call uncertain. The CDR3 loop is CASSPQSSGNTIYF. CDR3 coding DNA: TGTGCCAGCAGCCCCCAGTCATCTGGAAACACCATATATTTT.